The rows below give T cell receptor beta chains drawn from one sample of a study of CD8+ T cells in alopecia areata. Clones were read by immunoSEQ multiplex PCR, and TCRdb kept only the in-frame ones, dropping some. This sample has about 150,000 clones, with approximately 65% found just once. Sequencing was performed on CD4+ T cells sorted from blood, taken at week 4, from a patient treated with tofacitinib. These receptors were collected from a human donor with alopecia areata. Both conserved end residues are part of each CDR3. The D gene is left open where the match is weak. Some rows have no size entry. The others give once, few or many, or a class for an expanded clone.

d_gene,abundance,j_gene,v_gene,CDR3aa,CDR3nt
NA,NA,TRBJ2-1,TRBV6-5,CASSPRDEQFF,TGTGCCAGCAGTCCCAGGGATGAGCAGTTCTTC
TRBD1,NA,TRBJ2-5,TRBV27,CASSLWSTGEETQYF,TGTGCCAGCAGTTTATGGTCGACAGGGGAAGAGACCCAGTACTTC
NA,NA,TRBJ1-4,TRBV2,CASSDQGGATNEKLFF,TGTGCCAGCAGTGACCAGGGAGGTGCTACTAATGAAAAACTGTTTTTT
TRBD1,NA,TRBJ2-7,TRBV29-1,CSAVGTGGEQYF,TGCAGCGCCGTCGGGACAGGGGGCGAGCAGTACTTC
NA,few,TRBJ1-4,TRBV4-3,CASSQVGQGALFF,NA
TRBD1,many,TRBJ1-5,TRBV7-2,CASSLGQGIRQPQHF,TGTGCCAGCAGCTTAGGACAGGGGATCAGGCAGCCCCAGCATTTT
TRBD1,NA,TRBJ1-1,TRBV30,CAWGDRAPEAFF,TGTGCCTGGGGGGACAGGGCTCCTGAAGCTTTCTTT
NA,few,TRBJ1-2,TRBV2,CASRETGGYTF,TGTGCCAGCAGGGAGACAGGCGGCTACACCTTC
NA,few,TRBJ2-6,TRBV21-1,CASSWDSSGANVLTF,TGTGCCAGCAGCTGGGACAGCTCTGGGGCCAACGTCCTGACTTTC
NA,NA,TRBJ1-1,TRBV9,CASSVSGRGGTEAFF,TGTGCCAGCAGCGTCAGCGGGAGAGGGGGCACTGAAGCTTTCTTT